This T cell receptor beta chain was found in a study of T-cell reconstitution after alpha-beta-depleted transplantation in children. V lost 3 bases and J lost 1, with 6 bases in between. The CDR3 has 13 residues. Germline-derived CDR1 and CDR2 are MDHEN and SYDVKM. This clonotype showed up many times. As it was prepared, the TCRbeta library received unique molecular identifiers. From the PCR reads, TCRdb called clonotypes with MiXCR, one entry per CDR3 protein. The table shows about 20,000 distinct CDR3 sequences, with approximately 11% occurring only once. The sample was PBMCs from the stem cell graft donor, taken from the stem cell graft. This receptor was taken from a human donor who donated a stem cell graft to a child with chronic granulomatous disease. The chain links TRBV28 to TRBJ1-1, with D unclear. The CDR3 loop reads CASSFTRNTEAFF. The CDR3 DNA reads as TGTGCCAGCAGTTTTACCAGGAACACTGAAGCTTTCTTT.